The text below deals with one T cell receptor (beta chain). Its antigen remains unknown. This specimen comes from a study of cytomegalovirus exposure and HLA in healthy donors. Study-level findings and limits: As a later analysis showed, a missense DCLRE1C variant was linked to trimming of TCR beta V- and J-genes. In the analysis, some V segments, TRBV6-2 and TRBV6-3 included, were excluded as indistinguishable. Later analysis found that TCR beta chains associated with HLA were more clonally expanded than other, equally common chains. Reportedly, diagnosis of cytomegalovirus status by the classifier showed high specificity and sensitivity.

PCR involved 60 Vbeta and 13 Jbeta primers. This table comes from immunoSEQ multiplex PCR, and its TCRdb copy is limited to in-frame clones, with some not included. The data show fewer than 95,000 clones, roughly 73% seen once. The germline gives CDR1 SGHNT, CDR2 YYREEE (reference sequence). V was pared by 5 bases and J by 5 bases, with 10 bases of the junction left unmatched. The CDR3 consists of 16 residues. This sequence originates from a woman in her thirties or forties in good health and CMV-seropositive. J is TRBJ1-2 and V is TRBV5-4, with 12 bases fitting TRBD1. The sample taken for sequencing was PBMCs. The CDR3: CASRLGQGAEGYGYTF. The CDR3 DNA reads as TGTGCCAGCAGGCTGGGACAGGGGGCAGAGGGGTATGGCTACACCTTC.